Presented here are 22 T cell receptor beta chains from one specimen sequenced in a study of PD-L1 blockade in urothelial cancer. The repertoire was sequenced with immunoSEQ multiplex PCR; TCRdb's copy has only in-frame clones and lacks some. This repertoire shows about 81,000 clones, roughly nine tenths found once; its top ten account for roughly 10%. The sequences come from PBMCs, collected around atezolizumab (anti-PD-L1) treatment. These receptors all stem from a man aged 60-69 years with urothelial cancer.

This sequence joins TRBV21-1 and TRBJ2-3; no check of the table's D call, TRBD2, against the DNA was made. TRBV21-1 is an annotated pseudogene. CDR3 size: 16 residues. As DNA, the CDR3 is TGTGCCAGCAGCACCGTGACTAGCGGGAGTACAAATACGCAGTATTTT. Protein product: CASSTVTSGSTNTQYF.

This chain joins TRBV27 and TRBJ1-6; D unresolved. Germline-derived CDR1 and CDR2 are MNHEY and SMNVEV (reference sequence). CDR3 length equals 15 residues. Deletions cut 2 bases from V and 7 bases from J, with 12 bases between. The CDR3 nucleotides read TGTGCCAGCAGTTTACAGCGGGCAATGAATTCACCCCTCCACTTT. Its translation: CASSLQRAMNSPLHF.

The chain is built from TRBV28 and TRBJ2-5; tentative D call: TRBD2 (5 bases). The ends were cut back, 6 bases at V and 5 bases at J, with 16 bases in the middle. CDR3 size: 14 residues. The germline V gene has CDR1 MDHEN and CDR2 SYDVKM. The CDR3 bases are TGTGCCAGCAGGGCAGGACCGTCGGGGGAGACCCAGTACTTC. Protein product: CASRAGPSGETQYF.

The V and J genes are TRBV11-2 and TRBJ2-5; the match to TRBD2 covers 8 bases. Trimming took 0 bases from V and 4 from J; bases not matched to a gene: 1. Germline CDR1 and CDR2: SGHAT and FQNNGV. The CDR3 extends over 14 amino acids. The CDR3 loop is CASSLDAGGETQYF. The CDR3, as DNA: TGTGCCAGCAGCTTAGATGCGGGGGGAGAGACCCAGTACTTC.

The rearrangement links TRBV15 to TRBJ2-7; 7 bases match TRBD2. The junction had 7 bases not matched to a gene; V was cut back by 2 bases and J by 6 bases. The CDR3 spans 14 residues. Germline CDR1 LNHNV, CDR2 YYDKDF (reference sequence). The CDR3 nucleotides read TGTGCCACCAGCAGATGGGAGGGACGGGGCGAGCAGTACTTC. Amino acids: CATSRWEGRGEQYF. The variable domain in full, completed from reference TRBV15 and TRBJ2-7, reads DAMVIQNPRYQVTQFGKPVTLSCSQTLNHNVMYWYQQKSSQAPKLLFHYYDKDFNNEADTPDNFQSRRPNTSFCFLDIRSPGLGDTAMYLCATSRWEGRGEQYFGPGTRLTVT.

In its sample, this clone was seen a few times. The rearrangement links TRBV7-2 to TRBJ2-1, with a weak D call TRBD1 (6 bases). Trimming stripped 0 bases from V and 1 base from J, with 22 bases between. The CDR3 covers 20 residues. Per the germline V gene, CDR1 is SGHTA and CDR2 is FQGNSA. The CDR3 region is CASSLATWDTTKESYNEQFF. As DNA, the CDR3 is TGTGCCAGCAGCTTAGCTACCTGGGACACAACAAAGGAGTCCTACAATGAGCAGTTCTTC.

The table lists this clone with a few counts. This rearrangement joins TRBV30 to TRBJ2-7; 9 bases agree with TRBD2. V lost 3 bases and J lost 7; bases outside the gene matches: 16. CDR3 length: 16 residues. Germline assignment: CDR1 GTSNPN and CDR2 SVGIG (reference sequence). CDR3 region: CAWSKLRLAAFGEQYF. In DNA, the CDR3 is TGTGCCTGGAGCAAACTACGACTAGCGGCCTTTGGGGAGCAGTACTTC.

This clone came up once. The chain uses TRBV7-3 and TRBJ2-3; D not certain. Germline V gives CDR1 SGHTA, CDR2 FQGTGA. The CDR3 has 11 residues. The CDR3 sequence: CCVRFTDTQYF. In DNA, the CDR3 is TGTTGCGTGCGGTTCACAGATACGCAGTATTTT.

This clone appeared a few times. The V and J genes are TRBV2 and TRBJ1-1; no firm D call. The germline V gene encodes CDR1 SNHLY and CDR2 FYNNEI. The CDR3 runs 16 residues. V was pared by 2 bases and J by 1 base, with 14 bases between. The chain's CDR3 is CASSESTLLRNTEAFF. The CDR3 nucleotides read TGTGCCAGCAGTGAAAGTACCCTTCTAAGGAACACTGAAGCTTTCTTT.

This clone was detected once. The chain links TRBV9 to TRBJ2-2, with 8 positions matching TRBD1. Germline V CDR1 and CDR2: SGDLS, YYNGEE. This CDR3 spans 15 amino acids. V lost 0 bases and J lost 3; bases outside the gene matches: 1. The CDR3 spells CASSVGTGHTGELFF. In DNA form, the CDR3 reads TGTGCCAGCAGCGTAGGGACAGGGCACACCGGGGAGCTGTTTTTT.

V and J are TRBV6-5 and TRBJ2-3, with TRBD2 matching over 10 bases. Germline V gene sequence: CDR1 MNHEY, CDR2 SVGAGI. This CDR3 is 15 amino acids long. V shed 6 bases and J 5 bases; nucleotides not matched to a gene: 8. CDR3 region: CASSPSGGGLDTQYF. The CDR3 DNA reads TGTGCCAGCAGCCCCAGCGGGGGGGGCCTAGATACGCAGTATTTT.

Here the CDR3 DNA reads TGTGCCACCAGCAGAGTGGGAGGGACTAGCGTATACAATGAGCAGTTCTTC. This sequence encodes CATSRVGGTSVYNEQFF. V and J are TRBV15 and TRBJ2-1; 10 bases match TRBD2. The V and J ends lost 1 base and 4 bases, in that order; junction bases with no gene match: 7. The CDR3 spans 17 residues. CDR1 and CDR2 from the germline V gene are LNHNV and YYDKDF (reference sequence).

The J gene is TRBJ2-1, the V gene TRBV5-1; 8 bases are shared with TRBD2. This CDR3 has 15 amino acids. V lost 3 bases, J lost 4 bases, and 6 bases stayed unmatched. Germline V gene lookup returns CDR1 SGHRS and CDR2 YFSETQ. In DNA, the CDR3 is TGCGCCAGCAGCTGGGCCGGGGGGGAGTACAATGAGCAGTTCTTC. This translates into CASSWAGGEYNEQFF.

This clone has just one count. V gene TRBV25-1 combines with J gene TRBJ1-2, with a possible D match to TRBD1 (5 bases). The CDR3 covers 15 residues. V lost 6 bases to trimming and J lost 2 bases, with 16 bases between them. Per the germline V gene, CDR1 is MGHDK and CDR2 is SYGVNS. The CDR3 DNA is TGTGCCAGCAGCCCGGGGGGGGATCAAAACTATGGCTACACCTTC. Residues: CASSPGGDQNYGYTF.

The chain has TRBV6-1 and TRBJ2-1, with 13 nucleotides matching TRBD2. The CDR3 runs to 16 residues. V shed 3 bases, J shed 7 bases, and the junction held 6 bases outside the gene matches. Germline V CDR1 and CDR2: MNHNS, SASEGT. CDR3: CASSEGLAGPENEQFF. CDR3 coding DNA: TGTGCCAGCAGTGAGGGACTAGCGGGGCCCGAGAATGAGCAGTTCTTC.

The chain carries TRBV13 and TRBJ2-3, with TRBD2 identical over 9 bases. The CDR3 consists of 15 residues. Germline V gives CDR1 PRHDT, CDR2 FYEKMQ (reference sequence). The V and J ends lost 6 bases and 1 base, in that order; junction bases with no gene match: 5. CDR3 residues: CASSIQRGGTDTQYF. The CDR3 coding sequence is TGTGCCAGCAGTATTCAGCGGGGGGGCACAGATACGCAGTATTTT.

This clone was seen a few times. V usage is TRBV15 and J usage is TRBJ1-2; 10 bases agree with TRBD1. J was trimmed by 4 bases and V by 1 base; bases with no gene match: 3. The CDR3 is 15 amino acids. Per germline, CDR1 LNHNV and CDR2 YYDKDF (reference sequence). The CDR3 reads CATSRGGTGAYGYTF. CDR3 coding DNA: TGTGCCACCAGCAGAGGCGGGACAGGGGCCTATGGCTACACCTTC.

This chain connects TRBV18 to TRBJ2-3, with 8 bases aligning to TRBD2. The CDR3 covers 16 residues. Per the germline V gene, CDR1 is KGHSH and CDR2 is LQKENI. V shed 6 bases and J 0 bases; nucleotides not matched to a gene: 8. CDR3 DNA: TGTGCCAGCTCCCTTTCCCCGGGAGGGAGCACAGATACGCAGTATTTT. Amino acids: CASSLSPGGSTDTQYF.

The J gene is TRBJ1-3, the V gene TRBV5-1; D is unresolved. CDR3 length equals 14 residues. Germline CDR1 reads SGHRS; CDR2 reads YFSETQ. The V end was cut by 4 bases, the J end by 8 bases, with 16 bases between. The CDR3 region is CASSRSADGDTIYF. CDR3 in DNA: TGCGCCAGCAGCCGATCCGCCGACGGAGACACCATATATTTT.

The gene calls are TRBV2 and TRBJ2-3; TRBD2 is a possible D gene (7 bases). From germline, CDR1 is SNHLY and CDR2 FYNNEI. V lost 3 bases and J lost 6, with 19 bases in between. The CDR3 totals 16 residues. In DNA, the CDR3 is TGTGCCAGCAGTGATCCCAGTCTGAGGGGGGGCGATACGCAGTATTTT. Residues: CASSDPSLRGGDTQYF.

V and J are TRBV4-2 and TRBJ2-7; D might be TRBD2 (7 bases). Deletions cut 3 bases from V and 2 bases from J, with 14 bases between. The germline CDR1 and CDR2 sequences are LGHNA and YNFKEQ. The CDR3 loop spans 15 amino acids. For the CDR3, the DNA is TGTGCCAGCAGCCAGGGGGGAGGGGGAGCCTACGAGCAGTACTTC. Encoded protein: CASSQGGGGAYEQYF.

The chain recombines TRBV9 with TRBJ2-3; 14 positions agree with TRBD2. The CDR3 loop spans 16 amino acids. CDR1 is SGDLS and CDR2 is YYNGEE in the germline V gene. Trimming removed 4 bases from V and 1 base from J; junction bases left unmatched: 2. The CDR3 region is CASSSGLAGGTDTQYF. In DNA form, the CDR3 reads TGTGCCAGCAGCTCGGGACTAGCGGGAGGCACAGATACGCAGTATTTT. Looking up the rest from reference TRBV9 and TRBJ2-3 gives the full variable domain: DSGVTQTPKHLITATGQRVTLRCSPRSGDLSVYWYQQSLDQGLQFLIQYYNGEERAKGNILERFSAQQFPDLHSELNLSSLELGDSALYFCASSSGLAGGTDTQYFGPGTRLTVL.